This T cell receptor (beta chain) was sequenced during a study of blood T cell repertoires in COVID-19. Across the whole study: PBMCs, B-cell-depleted T cells, or T cells were the source of the cDNA or gDNA that made up the material.

Source study methods: By means of reference gene primer amplification, nucleated cell counts were estimated. Sequencing was performed with immunoSEQ multiplex PCR; in TCRdb, only in-frame clones are kept and a portion is missing. V and J calls and clone size are copied from that table; D and trimming were computed from the DNA. The table shows around 95,000 clones, with approximately 90% occurring only once. The germline gives CDR1 MDHEN, CDR2 SYDVKM. This CDR3 contains 14 residues. V dropped 1 base and J dropped 3 bases, with 9 bases sitting between them. The rearrangement links TRBV28 to TRBJ1-1, with D possibly TRBD1 on 5 matching bases. The sequenced sample consisted of peripheral blood. This clonotype originated in a man aged 50-59 years with acute or convalescent COVID-19. CDR3 sequence reads: CASSLSGGYTEAFF. The CDR3 DNA is TGTGCCAGCAGTTTATCTGGGGGGTACACTGAAGCTTTCTTT.